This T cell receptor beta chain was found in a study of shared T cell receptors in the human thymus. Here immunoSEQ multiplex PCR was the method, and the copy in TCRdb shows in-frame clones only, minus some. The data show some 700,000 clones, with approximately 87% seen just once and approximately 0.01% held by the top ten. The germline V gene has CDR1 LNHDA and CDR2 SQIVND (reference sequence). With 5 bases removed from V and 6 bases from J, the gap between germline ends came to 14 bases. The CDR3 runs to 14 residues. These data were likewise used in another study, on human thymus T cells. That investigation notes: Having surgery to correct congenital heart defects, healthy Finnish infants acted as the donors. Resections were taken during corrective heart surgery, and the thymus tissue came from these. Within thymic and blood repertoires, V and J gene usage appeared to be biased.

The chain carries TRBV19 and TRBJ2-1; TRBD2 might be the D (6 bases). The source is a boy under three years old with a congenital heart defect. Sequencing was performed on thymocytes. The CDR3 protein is CASSRGRTVNEQFF. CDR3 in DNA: TGTGCCAGTAGTCGGGGGAGAACCGTCAATGAGCAGTTCTTC. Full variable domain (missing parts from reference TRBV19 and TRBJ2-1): DGGITQSPKYLFRKEGQNVTLSCEQNLNHDAMYWYRQDPGQGLRLIYYSQIVNDFQKGDIAEGYSVSREKKESFPLTVTSAQKNPTAFYLCASSRGRTVNEQFFGPGTRLTVL.